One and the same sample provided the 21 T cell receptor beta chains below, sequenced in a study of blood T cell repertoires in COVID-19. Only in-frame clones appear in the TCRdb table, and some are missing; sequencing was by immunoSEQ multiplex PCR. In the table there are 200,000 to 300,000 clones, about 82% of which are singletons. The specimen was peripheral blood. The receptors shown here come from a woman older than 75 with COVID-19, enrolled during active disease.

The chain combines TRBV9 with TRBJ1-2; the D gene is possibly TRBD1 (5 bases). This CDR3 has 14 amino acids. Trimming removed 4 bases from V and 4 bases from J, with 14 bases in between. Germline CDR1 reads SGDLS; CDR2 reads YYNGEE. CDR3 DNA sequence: TGTGCCAGCAGCCGGGAAGGGGAGGGCTATGGCTACACCTTC. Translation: CASSREGEGYGYTF.

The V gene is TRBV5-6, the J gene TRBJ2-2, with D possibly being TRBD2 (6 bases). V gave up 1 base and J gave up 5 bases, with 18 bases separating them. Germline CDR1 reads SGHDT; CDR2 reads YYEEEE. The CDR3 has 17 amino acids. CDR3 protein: CASSLITGSVTTGELFF. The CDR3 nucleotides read TGTGCCAGCAGCTTGATCACCGGGAGCGTTACGACCGGGGAGCTGTTTTTT. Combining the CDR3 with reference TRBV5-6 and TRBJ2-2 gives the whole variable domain DAGVTQSPTHLIKTRGQQVTLRCSPKSGHDTVSWYQQALGQGPQFIFQYYEEEERQRGNFPDRFSGHQFPNYSSELNVNALLLGDSALYLCASSLITGSVTTGELFFGEGSRLTVL.

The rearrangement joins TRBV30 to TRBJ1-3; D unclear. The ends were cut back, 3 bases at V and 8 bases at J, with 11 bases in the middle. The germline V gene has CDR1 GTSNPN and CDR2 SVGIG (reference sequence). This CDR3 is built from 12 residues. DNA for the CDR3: TGTGCCTGGAGGGCGCAGGCTTACACCATATATTTT. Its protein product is CAWRAQAYTIYF.

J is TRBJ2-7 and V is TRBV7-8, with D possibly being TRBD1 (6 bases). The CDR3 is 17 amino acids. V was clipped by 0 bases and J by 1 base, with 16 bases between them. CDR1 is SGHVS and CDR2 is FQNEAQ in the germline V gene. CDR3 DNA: TGTGCCAGCAGCTTAGCGTCACAGGGTGGGGGATCCTACGAGCAGTACTTC. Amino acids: CASSLASQGGGSYEQYF.

In DNA form, the CDR3 reads TGTGCCAGCAGCCGGGACTCTAACGACGAGCAGTACGTC. Translated, it gives CASSRDSNDEQYV. The chain uses TRBV2 and TRBJ2-7; a possible D gene is TRBD2 (6 bases). The V end lost 6 bases, the J end lost 5 bases, and 14 bases lay between the germline ends. Germline CDR1 SNHLY, CDR2 FYNNEI. There are 13 residues in the CDR3.

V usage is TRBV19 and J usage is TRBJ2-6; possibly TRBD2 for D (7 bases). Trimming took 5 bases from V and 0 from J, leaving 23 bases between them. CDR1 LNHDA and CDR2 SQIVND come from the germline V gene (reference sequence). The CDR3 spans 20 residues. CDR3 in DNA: TGTGCCAGTAGTCTATGGGGGGGCGCGGGGAGCATCTCTGGGGCCAACGTCCTGACTTTC. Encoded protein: CASSLWGGAGSISGANVLTF.

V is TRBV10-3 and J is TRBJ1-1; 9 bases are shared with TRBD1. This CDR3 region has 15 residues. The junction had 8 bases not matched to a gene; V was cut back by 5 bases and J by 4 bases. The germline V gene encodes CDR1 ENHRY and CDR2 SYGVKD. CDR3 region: CAISPGQGWGTEAFF. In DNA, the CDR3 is TGTGCCATCAGTCCGGGACAGGGATGGGGCACTGAAGCTTTCTTT.

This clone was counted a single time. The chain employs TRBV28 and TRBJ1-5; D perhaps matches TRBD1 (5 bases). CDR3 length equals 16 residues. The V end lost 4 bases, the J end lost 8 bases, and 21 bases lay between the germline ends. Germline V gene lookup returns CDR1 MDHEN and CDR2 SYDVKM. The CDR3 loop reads CASSSAGGGELEPQHF. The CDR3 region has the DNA TGTGCCAGCAGTTCTGCCGGCGGGGGTGAGTTGGAGCCCCAGCATTTT. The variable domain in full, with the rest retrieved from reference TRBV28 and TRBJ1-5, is DVKVTQSSRYLVKRTGEKVFLECVQDMDHENMFWYRQDPGLGLRLIYFSYDVKMKEKGDIPEGYSVSREKKERFSLILESASTNQTSMYLCASSSAGGGELEPQHFGDGTRLSIL.

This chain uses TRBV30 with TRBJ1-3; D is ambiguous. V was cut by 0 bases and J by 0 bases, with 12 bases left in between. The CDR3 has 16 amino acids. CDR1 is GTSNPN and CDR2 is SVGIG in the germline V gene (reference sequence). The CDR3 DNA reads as TGTGCCTGGAGTGTCTCCGGAGGGAGCTCTGGAAACACCATATATTTT. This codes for CAWSVSGGSSGNTIYF. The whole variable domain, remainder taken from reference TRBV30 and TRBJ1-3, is SQTIHQWPATLVQPVGSPLSLECTVEGTSNPNLYWYRQAAGRGLQLLFYSVGIGQISSEVPQNLSASRPQDRQFILSSKKLLLSDSGFYLCAWSVSGGSSGNTIYFGEGSWLTVV.

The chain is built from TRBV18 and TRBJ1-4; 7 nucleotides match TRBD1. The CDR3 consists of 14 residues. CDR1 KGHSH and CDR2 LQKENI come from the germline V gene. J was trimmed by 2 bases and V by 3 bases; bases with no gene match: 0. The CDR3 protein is CASSPDRTNEKLFF. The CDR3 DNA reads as TGTGCCAGCTCACCGGACAGGACTAATGAAAAACTGTTTTTT. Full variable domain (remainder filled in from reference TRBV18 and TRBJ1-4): NAGVMQNPRHLVRRRGQEARLRCSPMKGHSHVYWYRQLPEEGLKFMVYLQKENIIDESGMPKERFSAEFPKEGPSILRIQQVVRGDSAAYFCASSPDRTNEKLFFGSGTQLSVL.

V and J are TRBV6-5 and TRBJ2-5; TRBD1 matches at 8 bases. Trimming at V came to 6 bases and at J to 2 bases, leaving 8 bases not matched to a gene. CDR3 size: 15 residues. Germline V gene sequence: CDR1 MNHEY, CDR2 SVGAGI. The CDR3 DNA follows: TGTGCCAGCAGGTCGACAGGGGCCGGACAAGAGACCCAGTACTTC. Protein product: CASRSTGAGQETQYF.

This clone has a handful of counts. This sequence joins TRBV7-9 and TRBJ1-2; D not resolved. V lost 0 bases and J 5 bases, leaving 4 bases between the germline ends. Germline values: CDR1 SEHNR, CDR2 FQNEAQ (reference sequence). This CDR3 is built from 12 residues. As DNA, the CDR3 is TGTGCCAGCAGCTTAGCCGGGTATGGCTACACCTTC. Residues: CASSLAGYGYTF.

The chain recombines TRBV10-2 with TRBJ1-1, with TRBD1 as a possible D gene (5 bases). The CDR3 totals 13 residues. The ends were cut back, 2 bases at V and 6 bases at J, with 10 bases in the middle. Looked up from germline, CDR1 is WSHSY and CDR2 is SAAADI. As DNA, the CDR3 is TGCGCCAGCAGTGAGCCAGGGAGGGCTGAAGCTTTCTTT. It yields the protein CASSEPGRAEAFF.

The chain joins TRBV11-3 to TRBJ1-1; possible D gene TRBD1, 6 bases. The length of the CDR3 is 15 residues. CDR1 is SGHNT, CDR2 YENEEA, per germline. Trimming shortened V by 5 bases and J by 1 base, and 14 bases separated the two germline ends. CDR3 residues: CASSPSGERNTEAFF. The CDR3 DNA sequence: TGTGCCAGCAGCCCTTCAGGGGAAAGGAACACTGAAGCTTTCTTT.

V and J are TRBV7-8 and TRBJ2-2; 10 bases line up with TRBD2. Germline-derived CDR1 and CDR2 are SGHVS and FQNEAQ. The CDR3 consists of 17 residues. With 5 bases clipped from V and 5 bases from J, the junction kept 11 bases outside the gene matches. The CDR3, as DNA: TGTGCCAGCAGCCCGTACTCCCTAGCGGGGGTTACCGGGGAGCTGTTTTTT. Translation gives CASSPYSLAGVTGELFF.

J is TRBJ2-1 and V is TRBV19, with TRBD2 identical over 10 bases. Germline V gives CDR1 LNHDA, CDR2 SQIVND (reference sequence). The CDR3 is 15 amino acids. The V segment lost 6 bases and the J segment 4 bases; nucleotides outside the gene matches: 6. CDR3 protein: CASSKRGGIYNEQFF. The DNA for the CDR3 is TGTGCCAGTAGCAAGCGGGGGGGAATATACAATGAGCAGTTCTTC.

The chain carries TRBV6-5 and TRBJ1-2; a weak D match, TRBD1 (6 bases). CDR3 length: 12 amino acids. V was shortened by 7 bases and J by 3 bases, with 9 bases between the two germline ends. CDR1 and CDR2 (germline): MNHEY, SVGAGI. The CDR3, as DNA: TGTGCCAGCAAGGACAGTCACTATGGCTACACCTTC. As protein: CASKDSHYGYTF.

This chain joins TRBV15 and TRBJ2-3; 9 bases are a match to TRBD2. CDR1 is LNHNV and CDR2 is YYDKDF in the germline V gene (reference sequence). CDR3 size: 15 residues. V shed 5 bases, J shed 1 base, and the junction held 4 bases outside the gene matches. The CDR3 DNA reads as TGTGCCACCAGCTTGGGCGGGGGGGGCACAGATACGCAGTATTTT. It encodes CATSLGGGGTDTQYF.

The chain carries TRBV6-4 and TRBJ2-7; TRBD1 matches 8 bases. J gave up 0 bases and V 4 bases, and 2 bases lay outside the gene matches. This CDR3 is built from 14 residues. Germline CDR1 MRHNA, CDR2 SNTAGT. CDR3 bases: TGTGCCAGCAGTGCCGGGACAGGCTCCTACGAGCAGTACTTC. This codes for CASSAGTGSYEQYF.

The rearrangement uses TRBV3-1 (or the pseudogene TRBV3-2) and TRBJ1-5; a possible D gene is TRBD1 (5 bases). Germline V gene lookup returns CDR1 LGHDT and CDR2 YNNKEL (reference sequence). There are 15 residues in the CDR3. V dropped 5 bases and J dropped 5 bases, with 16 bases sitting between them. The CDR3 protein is CASSCPVGGYQPQHF. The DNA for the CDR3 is TGTGCCAGCAGCTGCCCGGTCGGGGGATATCAGCCCCAGCATTTT.

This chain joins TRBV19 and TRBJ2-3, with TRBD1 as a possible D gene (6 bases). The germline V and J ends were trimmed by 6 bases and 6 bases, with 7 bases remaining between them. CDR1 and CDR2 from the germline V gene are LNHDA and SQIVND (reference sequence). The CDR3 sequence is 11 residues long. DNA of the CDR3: TGTGCCAGTAGGAGGGGGGATACGCAGTATTTT. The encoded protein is CASRRGDTQYF.